The 30 T cell receptor beta chains below come from one sample, sequenced in a study of T cells in Graves' hyperthyroidism and ophthalmopathy. Researchers took RNA transcripts and amplified the TCR beta CDR3 regions from them. The primer set for the first-round RT-PCR of the TCR CDR3 was HTBI. TCRdb processed the multiplex PCR reads anew with MiXCR; each CDR3 protein has one entry. The repertoire has around 280,000 distinct CDR3 sequences, roughly an eighth of them found once; the top ten carry approximately 7.9%. The material sequenced was blood. Source of these receptors: a woman aged 40 to 49 with Graves' hyperthyroidism.

There are many counts of this clonotype. The chain combines TRBV27 with TRBJ2-7, with 9 bases lining up with TRBD1. The V gene's germline CDR1 is MNHEY and CDR2 SMNVEV (reference sequence). The CDR3 has 15 residues. V trimming: 5 bases; J trimming: 4 bases; junction bases outside the gene matches: 9. The CDR3 is CASSGNRDRAYEQYF. The DNA for the CDR3 is TGTGCCAGCAGTGGCAACCGGGACAGGGCTTACGAGCAGTACTTC.

Ten or more counts support this clonotype. CDR3: CASSLATQLATNEKLFF. For the CDR3, the DNA is TGTGCCAGCAGCTTAGCCACCCAGCTTGCAACTAATGAAAAACTGTTTTTT. This chain connects TRBV7-8 to TRBJ1-4; no reliable D call. The V end was cut by 0 bases, the J end by 0 bases, with 11 bases between. The CDR3 sequence is 17 residues long. CDR1 is SGHVS and CDR2 is FQNEAQ in the germline V gene.

This clonotype has just a few counts. The rearrangement uses TRBV5-1 and TRBJ2-5; TRBD2 agrees at 12 bases. Unmatched junction bases numbered 5, after V lost 3 bases and J lost 5 bases. Germline CDR1 SGHRS, CDR2 YFSETQ. The CDR3 consists of 15 residues. CDR3 protein: CASSYELAGGETQYF. The DNA of the CDR3 is TGCGCCAGCAGCTACGAACTAGCGGGAGGCGAGACCCAGTACTTC.

This clonotype was found many times. The chain couples TRBV28 to TRBJ2-7, with D unclear. The V end lost 2 bases, the J end lost 0 bases, and 2 bases lay between the germline ends. The germline CDR1 and CDR2 sequences are MDHEN and SYDVKM. CDR3 length equals 12 residues. The CDR3 reads CASSLASYEQYF. CDR3 coding DNA: TGTGCCAGCAGTTTAGCCTCCTACGAGCAGTACTTC.

Only a few counts were recorded for this clonotype. A read error may explain this, as a much larger clone is one base away. V gene TRBV28 combines with J gene TRBJ1-5; 9 nucleotides match TRBD1. Germline CDR1 and CDR2: MDHEN and SYDVKM. This CDR3 region has 16 residues. The CDR3: CASSPTGGVGNQPRHF. The DNA for the CDR3 is TGTGCCAGCAGTCCGACAGGGGGGGTGGGCAATCAGCCCCGGCATTTT.

The rearrangement joins TRBV5-8 to TRBJ2-1; unclear D gene. In germline, CDR1 is SGHTS, CDR2 YDEGEE. Deletions cut 0 bases from V and 0 bases from J, with 10 bases between. The CDR3 has 16 residues. In DNA, the CDR3 is TGTGCCAGCAGCTTGGTCCCGGACGCCTCCTACAATGAGCAGTTCTTC. The encoded protein is CASSLVPDASYNEQFF. The full variable domain, rest sourced from reference TRBV5-8 and TRBJ2-1, is EAGVTQSPTHLIKTRGQQATLRCSPISGHTSVYWYQQALGLGLQFLLWYDEGEERNRGNFPPRFSGRQFPNYSSELNVNALELEDSALYLCASSLVPDASYNEQFFGPGTRLTVL.

This clonotype was detected ten times or more. Here the CDR3 reads CASRRIGTAATNEKLFF. In DNA form, the CDR3 reads TGTGCCAGCAGACGGATAGGGACGGCTGCAACTAATGAAAAACTGTTTTTT. The chain uses TRBV27 and TRBJ1-4, with D possibly TRBD1 on 5 matching bases. CDR1 is MNHEY, CDR2 SMNVEV, per germline (reference sequence). V lost 6 bases and J lost 0, with 17 bases in between. This CDR3 contains 17 residues.

In the case of this clonotype: This sequence may be a read error, since a much larger clone differs from it by one base. In DNA form, the CDR3 reads TGTGCCACCAGCTTAGTCAGGTTCGACGAGCAGTACTTC. This codes for CATSLVRFDEQYF. V is TRBV7-2 and J is TRBJ2-7; D unclear. CDR1 and CDR2 (germline): SGHTA, FQGNSA. CDR3 size: 13 residues.

This clonotype was observed at least ten times. The CDR3 DNA is TGTGCCAGCAGGTTGGGACTAGCGGGAGAAGAGACCCAGTACTTC. Protein: CASRLGLAGEETQYF. This chain connects TRBV6-1 to TRBJ2-5; 14 bases map to TRBD2. CDR1 is MNHNS, CDR2 SASEGT, per germline. The CDR3 extends over 15 amino acids. V lost 6 bases and J lost 3; bases outside the gene matches: 3.

This clonotype occurred many times. The CDR3 DNA follows: TGTGCCAGCAGTTGGGGTGAGGGATTCTATGGCTACACCTTC. Translated, it gives CASSWGEGFYGYTF. The V gene is TRBV27, the J gene TRBJ1-2; D gene uncertain. The V gene lost 4 bases and the J gene lost 4 bases, with 13 bases spanning the gap. CDR1 is MNHEY and CDR2 is SMNVEV in the germline V gene (reference sequence). CDR3 length: 14 amino acids.

This clonotype was counted many times. CDR3 nucleotides: TGCAGTGCTAACGTCCCCTCAGGCACCGGGGAGCTGTTTTTT. Protein product: CSANVPSGTGELFF. V usage is TRBV20-1 and J usage is TRBJ2-2; D is uncertain. The length of the CDR3 is 14 residues. In germline, CDR1 is DFQATT, CDR2 SNEGSKA (reference sequence). With 4 bases removed from V and 4 bases from J, the gap between germline ends came to 13 bases.

The V call is TRBV4-2, the J call TRBJ2-7; TRBD2 agrees at 8 bases. Germline CDR1 reads LGHNA; CDR2 reads YNFKEQ. The CDR3 has 14 residues. Trimming cost V 1 base and J 3 bases; bases outside gene matches: 2. The CDR3 loop reads CASSQVAGGYEQYF. For the CDR3, the DNA is TGTGCCAGCAGCCAAGTTGCGGGGGGCTACGAGCAGTACTTC.

This clonotype was counted only a few times. This sequence joins TRBV27 and TRBJ2-1, with D hard to call. The CDR3 contains 14 residues. Trimming left V 6 bases short and J 0 bases short, with 9 bases between. The germline gives CDR1 MNHEY, CDR2 SMNVEV (reference sequence). CDR3 sequence (DNA): TGTGCCAGCAGCTTGTTTAGCTCCTACAATGAGCAGTTCTTC. Its protein product is CASSLFSSYNEQFF.

In the case of this clonotype: Just one base apart from a much larger clone, this may be a read error. The rearrangement uses TRBV19 and TRBJ2-7; maybe TRBD1 (7 bases). Germline V gene sequence: CDR1 LNHDA, CDR2 SQIVND (reference sequence). The CDR3 is 16 residues long. This CDR3 is CASSPKGGTEYYKQYF. CDR3 nucleotide sequence: TGTGCCAGTAGTCCCAAGGGCGGGACAGAGTACTACAAGCAGTACTTC.

This clonotype was observed many times. The V gene is TRBV3-1, the J gene TRBJ1-2; 9 bases match TRBD1. The CDR3 length is 15 residues. V dropped 1 base and J dropped 8; count of bases not matched to a gene: 8. Germline assignment: CDR1 LGHDT and CDR2 YNNKEL (reference sequence). CDR3 nucleotides: TGTGCCAGCAGCCAAGGGACAGGGGAACTGGGAGGCTACACCTTC. This encodes CASSQGTGELGGYTF.

This clonotype has a count of ten or more. The V and J genes are TRBV18 and TRBJ2-5; no clear D gene. Germline V lookup: CDR1 KGHSH, CDR2 LQKENI. Trimming cost V 5 bases and J 1 base, with 5 bases left between them. The CDR3 is 12 amino acids. CDR3 region: CASSVTQETQYF. As DNA, the CDR3 is TGTGCCAGCTCAGTGACCCAAGAGACCCAGTACTTC.

This clonotype was picked up many times. V usage is TRBV20-1 and J usage is TRBJ1-1; D gene ambiguous. The CDR3 is made up of 14 amino acids. The ends were cut back, 6 bases at V and 1 base at J, with 15 bases in the middle. The germline gives CDR1 DFQATT, CDR2 SNEGSKA (reference sequence). The CDR3 DNA reads as TGCAGTGCCGACCCGGCGACCGAGAACACTGAAGCTTTCTTT. It codes for CSADPATENTEAFF.

In this sample, this clonotype turned up many times. The rearrangement links TRBV15 to TRBJ2-1; 11 bases match TRBD2. The CDR3 is 18 amino acids. Germline V gives CDR1 LNHNV, CDR2 YYDKDF (reference sequence). Trimming cost V 5 bases and J 0 bases; bases outside gene matches: 9. CDR3 nucleotides: TGTGCCACCAGCCACGGACTAGCGGGCCCCAGCTCCTACAATGAGCAGTTCTTC. Translation: CATSHGLAGPSSYNEQFF.

At least ten counts were recorded for this clonotype. V and J are TRBV3-1 and TRBJ2-7; D is uncertain. V lost 1 base to trimming and J lost 6 bases, with 7 bases between them. This CDR3 spans 12 amino acids. The V gene's germline CDR1 is LGHDT and CDR2 YNNKEL (reference sequence). This CDR3 reads CASSQGWGEQYF. The CDR3 nucleotides read TGTGCCAGCAGCCAAGGCTGGGGCGAGCAGTACTTC.

This clonotype appeared a few times. This sequence joins TRBV10-1 and TRBJ2-3; D not certain. Germline CDR1 is WNHNN and CDR2 is SYGVQD (reference sequence). CDR3 length: 17 amino acids. Deletions cut 5 bases from V and 0 bases from J, with 18 bases between. The CDR3 DNA reads as TGCGCCAGCAGTCCCTGGGTAGACACTTCTAGCACAGATACGCAGTATTTT. The encoded protein is CASSPWVDTSSTDTQYF.

The J gene is TRBJ2-7, the V gene TRBV6-5; 7 nucleotides align to TRBD2. Germline V lookup: CDR1 MNHEY, CDR2 SVGAGI. The CDR3 loop spans 14 amino acids. V dropped 0 bases and J dropped 2; count of bases not matched to a gene: 1. Here the CDR3 reads CASSYSLAAYEQYF. Written as DNA, the CDR3 is TGTGCCAGCAGTTACTCCCTAGCGGCCTACGAGCAGTACTTC.

This clonotype was recorded many times. CDR3 sequence: CASSEGTGDTGELFF. DNA of the CDR3: TGTGCCAGCAGTGAGGGGACAGGGGACACCGGGGAGCTGTTTTTT. V is TRBV6-4 and J is TRBJ2-2, with TRBD1 identical over 10 bases. The CDR3 runs 15 residues. Germline V gene lookup returns CDR1 MRHNA and CDR2 SNTAGT. Germline trimming cut 3 bases from V and 3 bases from J; bases unmatched to any gene: 1.

To note about this clonotype: A much larger clone lies a single base off, so this may be a read error. The rearrangement uses TRBV14 and TRBJ1-1; D gene uncertain. The germline gives CDR1 SGHDN, CDR2 FVKESK. With 8 bases removed from V and 11 bases from J, the gap between germline ends came to 21 bases. This CDR3 spans 13 amino acids. CDR3 sequence reads: CASGSLGSDWAFF. The DNA for the CDR3 is TGTGCCAGCGGCTCCCTCGGGTCAGACTGGGCTTTCTTT.

In its sample, this clonotype was seen many times. This chain joins TRBV28 and TRBJ2-7; D ambiguous. The ends were cut back, 4 bases at V and 3 bases at J, with 10 bases in the middle. This CDR3 comprises 13 residues. Looked up from germline, CDR1 is MDHEN and CDR2 is SYDVKM. CDR3 nucleotides: TGTGCCAGCAGTTCGCAACCTCTCTACGAGCAGTACTTC. This translates into CASSSQPLYEQYF. Full variable domain (remainder filled in from reference TRBV28 and TRBJ2-7): DVKVTQSSRYLVKRTGEKVFLECVQDMDHENMFWYRQDPGLGLRLIYFSYDVKMKEKGDIPEGYSVSREKKERFSLILESASTNQTSMYLCASSSQPLYEQYFGPGTRLTVT.

This clonotype was observed a handful of times. The chain joins TRBV20-1 to TRBJ2-7; weak D call: TRBD2 (6 bases). The germline gives CDR1 DFQATT, CDR2 SNEGSKA (reference sequence). This CDR3 is built from 14 residues. Trimming took 5 bases from V and 0 from J, leaving 14 bases between them. The chain's CDR3 is CSARFSGDSYEQYF. The CDR3 bases are TGCAGTGCTCGATTTAGCGGAGACTCCTACGAGCAGTACTTC.

The table lists this clonotype with many counts. V is TRBV18 and J is TRBJ1-1; D is ambiguous. The V end was cut by 3 bases, the J end by 1 base, with 12 bases between. CDR1 and CDR2 (germline): KGHSH, LQKENI. CDR3 size: 15 residues. The chain's CDR3 is CASSPRDTQNTEAFF. The DNA for the CDR3 is TGTGCCAGCTCACCTCGAGATACGCAGAACACTGAAGCTTTCTTT.

In this sample, this clonotype turned up many times. The chain has TRBV7-9 and TRBJ2-5; TRBD2 matches 9 bases. The ends lost 6 bases at V and 5 bases at J; junction bases unmatched: 7. This CDR3 is 14 amino acids long. Germline CDR1 SEHNR, CDR2 FQNEAQ (reference sequence). The CDR3 region has the DNA TGTGCCAGCAGGCATAGCGGGAGTCATGAGACCCAGTACTTC. It yields the protein CASRHSGSHETQYF.

This clonotype was seen at least ten times. The chain uses TRBV20-1 and TRBJ2-2; weak D call: TRBD1 (6 bases). Trimming left V 3 bases short and J 1 base short, with 12 bases between. Germline CDR1 is DFQATT and CDR2 is SNEGSKA (reference sequence). This CDR3 has 15 amino acids. This CDR3 is CSASPGHLNTGELFF. The CDR3 coding sequence is TGCAGTGCTAGTCCGGGACACCTGAACACCGGGGAGCTGTTTTTT.

This clonotype was seen ten or more times. The chain employs TRBV7-2 and TRBJ2-5, with D maybe TRBD2 (6 bases). The CDR3 loop spans 16 amino acids. The germline V gene has CDR1 SGHTA and CDR2 FQGNSA. V lost 4 bases to trimming and J lost 1 base, with 16 bases between them. CDR3 amino acids: CASSSTRAFSQETQYF. For the CDR3, the DNA is TGTGCCAGCAGCTCGACTAGGGCGTTTTCCCAAGAGACCCAGTACTTC.

This clonotype was seen at least ten times. The chain carries TRBV19 and TRBJ1-1; 8 bases map to TRBD1. The length of the CDR3 is 13 residues. CDR1 and CDR2 (germline): LNHDA, SQIVND (reference sequence). V was clipped by 10 bases and J by 9 bases; unmatched bases: 13. The CDR3 DNA sequence: TGTGCCACCGCAATCCGGGACAGGTCACAAGCTTTCTTT. Its protein is CATAIRDRSQAFF.